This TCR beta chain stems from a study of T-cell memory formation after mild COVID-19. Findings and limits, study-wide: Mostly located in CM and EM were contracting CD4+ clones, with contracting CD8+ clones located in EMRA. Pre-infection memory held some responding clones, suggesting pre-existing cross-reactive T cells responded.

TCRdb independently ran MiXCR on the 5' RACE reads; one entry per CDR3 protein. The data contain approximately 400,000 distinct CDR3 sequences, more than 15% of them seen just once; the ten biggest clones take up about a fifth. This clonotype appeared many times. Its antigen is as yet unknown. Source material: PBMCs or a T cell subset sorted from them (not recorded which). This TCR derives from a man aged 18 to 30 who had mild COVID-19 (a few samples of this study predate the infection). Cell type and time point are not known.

The CDR3 loop is CASSLTAANNEQFF. The CDR3 nucleotides are TGCGCCAGCAGCTTGACAGCCGCGAACAATGAGCAGTTCTTC. The chain employs TRBV5-1 and TRBJ2-1; D call uncertain. From germline, CDR1 is SGHRS and CDR2 YFSETQ. The germline V and J ends were trimmed by 1 base and 5 bases, with 10 bases remaining between them. The CDR3 contains 14 residues.